The 20 T cell receptor beta chains reported below all come from one sample, sequenced in a study of cytomegalovirus exposure and HLA in healthy donors. PCR employed 60 Vbeta and 13 Jbeta primers. Profiling relied on immunoSEQ multiplex PCR, and the TCRdb table lists in-frame clones only, not all of them. The sample contains approximately 150,000 clones, 65% to 80% of which appear only once. Sequenced sample: PBMCs. The source of these receptors is a woman between 40 and 55 years old in good health and CMV-seropositive.

The V and J genes are TRBV7-3 and TRBJ1-2; D ambiguous. Germline V CDR1 and CDR2: SGHTA, FQGTGA. Between the trimmed V and J ends, which lost 2 bases and 2 bases, there was a span of 12 bases. The CDR3 has 15 residues. DNA for the CDR3: TGTGCCAGCAGCTTATCCGGGGTTGGGAACTATGGCTACACCTTC. It yields the protein CASSLSGVGNYGYTF.

This clone was recorded only once. The genes are TRBV7-9 and TRBJ2-5; 7 nucleotides match TRBD1. The CDR3 is 14 residues long. Germline trimming cut 5 bases from V and 4 bases from J; bases unmatched to any gene: 7. Germline CDR1 and CDR2: SEHNR and FQNEAQ (reference sequence). DNA for the CDR3: TGTGCCAGCAGCGAACAGGGGTGGGGAGAGACCCAGTACTTC. Translated, it gives CASSEQGWGETQYF.

The chain employs TRBV2 and TRBJ1-2; 7 positions match TRBD1. The CDR3 has 12 amino acids. The V segment lost 6 bases and the J segment 6 bases; nucleotides outside the gene matches: 4. Germline V gene data show CDR1 as SNHLY and CDR2 as FYNNEI. This CDR3 is CASRDRVDGYTF. The CDR3 nucleotides are TGTGCCAGCAGAGACAGGGTAGATGGCTACACCTTC.

This clone was detected a few times. The chain is built from TRBV9 and TRBJ2-7; a possible D gene is TRBD1 (5 bases). The germline V and J ends were trimmed by 3 bases and 5 bases, with 9 bases remaining between them. CDR3 size: 12 residues. Germline CDR1 SGDLS, CDR2 YYNGEE. The CDR3 bases are TGTGCCAGCAGCGGTGCAGGGAACGAGCAGTACTTC. Translation gives CASSGAGNEQYF.

Regarding this clone: One end of the junction is discordant with germline, which a read error may explain. The rearrangement links TRBV7-9 to TRBJ1-1; D remains unclear. The germline gives CDR1 SEHNR, CDR2 FQNEAQ (reference sequence). CDR3 length: 13 amino acids. The CDR3 sequence is CSSSKQVRTEAFF. For the CDR3, the DNA is TGTTCCAGCAGCAAACAAGTTCGAACTGAAGCTTTCTTT.

The gene calls are TRBV2 and TRBJ2-7; 7 nucleotides line up with TRBD1. The germline gives CDR1 SNHLY, CDR2 FYNNEI. This CDR3 spans 13 amino acids. V trimming: 6 bases; J trimming: 3 bases; junction bases outside the gene matches: 5. Here the CDR3 DNA reads TGTGCCAGCAGAGAGGACAGGCGCTACGAGCAGTACTTC. Its translation: CASREDRRYEQYF.

The chain couples TRBV6-1 to TRBJ1-6; no clear D gene. Germline lookup yields CDR1 MNHNS and CDR2 SASEGT. The CDR3 consists of 12 residues. V was trimmed by 6 bases and J by 8 bases, leaving 8 bases between them. CDR3 region: CASSLIDSPLHF. Here the CDR3 DNA reads TGTGCCAGCAGCTTAATCGATTCACCCCTCCACTTT.

This clone was observed once. The chain uses TRBV15 and TRBJ1-2; D not resolved. V was clipped by 4 bases and J by 5 bases, with 14 bases between them. The CDR3 is 14 amino acids. The V gene's germline CDR1 is LNHNV and CDR2 YYDKDF (reference sequence). CDR3 protein: CATSKPDEEYGYTF. CDR3 coding DNA: TGTGCCACCAGCAAACCGGATGAGGAGTATGGCTACACCTTC.

The chain joins TRBV29-1 to TRBJ1-2; TRBD1 agrees at 10 bases. CDR3 length: 12 residues. V lost 4 bases to trimming and J lost 8 bases; unmatched junction nucleotides: 4. CDR1 is SQVTM and CDR2 is ANQGSEA in the germline V gene. The CDR3: CSVGDRGLGYTF. CDR3 in DNA: TGCAGCGTTGGAGACAGGGGGCTAGGCTACACCTTC. Drawing the rest from reference TRBV29-1 and TRBJ1-2, the complete variable domain is SAVISQKPSRDICQRGTSLTIQCQVDSQVTMMFWYRQQPGQSLTLIATANQGSEATYESGFVIDKFPISRPNLTFSTLTVSNMSPEDSSIYLCSVGDRGLGYTFGSGTRLTVV.

This clone was seen once. The V and J genes are TRBV5-1 and TRBJ1-1; the D is unclear. Germline loops: CDR1 SGHRS, CDR2 YFSETQ. Deletions cut 0 bases from V and 7 bases from J, with 10 bases between. This CDR3 spans 13 amino acids. CDR3 DNA sequence: TGCGCCAGCAGCTTGGTGTCAGGCCATGAAGCTTTCTTT. This translates into CASSLVSGHEAFF.

The chain is built from TRBV2 and TRBJ2-2; 7 bases agree with TRBD2. Germline trimming cut 8 bases from V and 8 bases from J; bases unmatched to any gene: 14. From germline, CDR1 is SNHLY and CDR2 FYNNEI. CDR3 size: 15 residues. The CDR3, as DNA: TGTGCCAGCCGAGGGGCGGGGGAGATGCCAGGGGAGCTGTTTTTT. It translates to CASRGAGEMPGELFF.

CDR3 sequence: CASSVQSGSGYGYTF. CDR3 in DNA: TGTGCCAGCAGCGTACAATCGGGATCCGGCTATGGCTACACCTTC. The V gene is TRBV9, the J gene TRBJ1-2; unclear D gene. V was pared by 1 base and J by 4 bases, with 14 bases between. CDR3 length: 15 amino acids. CDR1 is SGDLS and CDR2 is YYNGEE in the germline V gene.

The V call is TRBV28, the J call TRBJ2-6; 11 bases fit TRBD2. Trimming took 6 bases from V and 3 from J; bases not matched to a gene: 4. Per germline, CDR1 MDHEN and CDR2 SYDVKM. The CDR3 length is 16 residues. CDR3 in amino acids: CASRASGGFGANVLTF. CDR3 in DNA: TGTGCCAGCAGGGCTAGCGGGGGGTTTGGGGCCAACGTCCTGACTTTC.

This chain joins TRBV13 and TRBJ2-4; TRBD2 matches at 9 bases. This CDR3 spans 16 amino acids. V was clipped by 0 bases and J by 1 base; unmatched bases: 1. Per the germline V gene, CDR1 is PRHDT and CDR2 is FYEKMQ (reference sequence). CDR3 sequence reads: CASSLGLAGAKNIQYF. The DNA of the CDR3 is TGTGCCAGCAGCTTAGGCCTAGCGGGGGCCAAAAACATTCAGTACTTC. Together with reference TRBV13 and TRBJ2-4, the CDR3 gives the full variable domain: AAGVIQSPRHLIKEKRETATLKCYPIPRHDTVYWYQQGPGQDPQFLISFYEKMQSDKGSIPDRFSAQQFSDYHSELNMSSLELGDSALYFCASSLGLAGAKNIQYFGAGTRLSVL.

The chain carries TRBV6-1 and TRBJ1-1; D gene ambiguous. The CDR3 totals 13 residues. V was clipped by 4 bases and J by 1 base, with 7 bases between them. Germline loops: CDR1 MNHNS, CDR2 SASEGT. CDR3 nucleotide sequence: TGTGCCAGCAGTGTTGCTAGGAACACTGAAGCTTTCTTT. Translated, it gives CASSVARNTEAFF.

This clone was observed a few times. The V gene is TRBV5-1, the J gene TRBJ2-7; D possibly corresponds to TRBD1 (5 bases). The CDR3 loop spans 13 amino acids. Trimming removed 1 base at V and 5 bases at J, with 10 bases between. Germline V lookup: CDR1 SGHRS, CDR2 YFSETQ. The CDR3 protein is CASSLSGLNEQYF. The DNA for the CDR3 is TGCGCCAGCAGCTTGTCAGGGTTGAACGAGCAGTACTTC.

J is TRBJ1-2 and V is TRBV6-5; D perhaps matches TRBD1 (5 bases). Trimming removed 6 bases at V and 0 bases at J, with 14 bases between. CDR3 length: 15 residues. The germline gives CDR1 MNHEY, CDR2 SVGAGI. CDR3 DNA sequence: TGTGCCAGCAGCCCCGACAGTTTAGCTAACTATGGCTACACCTTC. It translates to CASSPDSLANYGYTF.

This chain uses TRBV6-6 with TRBJ2-7; D might be TRBD1 (6 bases). The CDR3 has 12 amino acids. Germline V gene data show CDR1 as MNHNY and CDR2 as SVGAGI (reference sequence). V lost 5 bases and J 11 bases, leaving 16 bases between the germline ends. DNA of the CDR3: TGTGCCAGCAGTCCAACAGGGATGGAAGAGTACTTC. It encodes CASSPTGMEEYF.

The chain links TRBV6-5 to TRBJ2-7, with D maybe TRBD2 (6 bases). Germline V CDR1 and CDR2: MNHEY, SVGAGI. This CDR3 comprises 14 residues. V shed 7 bases and J shed 7 bases, with 20 bases lying between them. In nucleotides, the CDR3 is TGTGCCAGCAAACCCCCGGGACTCCCTTCTGAGCAGTACTTC. It encodes CASKPPGLPSEQYF.

The chain combines TRBV11-1 with TRBJ1-2; D gene uncertain. This CDR3 region has 13 residues. Germline values: CDR1 SGHAT, CDR2 FQDESV (reference sequence). Trimming took off 1 base at V and 3 bases at J, with 6 bases between the two ends. The DNA for the CDR3 is TGTGCCAGCAGCTTAGTAAACTACTATGGCTACACCTTC. Its translation: CASSLVNYYGYTF.